These 20 T cell receptor beta chains were all obtained from the same sample, sequenced in a study of OX40 agonist ivuxolimab in advanced cancers. Sequenced by immunoSEQ multiplex PCR; TCRdb stores in-frame clones only, minus some. This sample yields tens of thousands of clones, of which around 83% are seen a single time; roughly 1.1% belongs to the top ten. The sequences come from CD4+ or CD8+ T cells sorted from blood, collected in a trial of the OX40 agonist ivuxolimab. The source of these receptors is an adult with an advanced solid tumor such as melanoma, head and neck, liver or kidney cancer.

The chain uses TRBV5-6 and TRBJ2-3; no reliable D call. Germline V gene data show CDR1 as SGHDT and CDR2 as YYEEEE. V gave up 2 bases and J gave up 5 bases, with 3 bases separating them. CDR3 length: 11 residues. The CDR3 coding sequence is TGTGCCAGCAGCTTTGGAGATACGCAGTATTTT. The encoded protein is CASSFGDTQYF.

For the CDR3, the DNA is TGTGCCAGCAGCTTAGCAGGGTCCCAAGAGACCCAGTACTTC. Translated, it gives CASSLAGSQETQYF. V and J are TRBV7-9 and TRBJ2-5; no clear D. This CDR3 is 14 amino acids long. Germline V gives CDR1 SEHNR, CDR2 FQNEAQ (reference sequence). V lost 0 bases, J lost 1 base, and 6 bases lay in between.

The chain employs TRBV18 and TRBJ1-4; D unresolved. The CDR3 length is 15 residues. Per germline, CDR1 KGHSH and CDR2 LQKENI. Trimming shortened V by 6 bases and J by 0 bases, and 11 bases separated the two germline ends. The CDR3 coding sequence is TGTGCCAGCTCGTTAATAACAACAACTAATGAAAAACTGTTTTTT. It yields the protein CASSLITTTNEKLFF.

V usage is TRBV5-1 and J usage is TRBJ2-3, with 8 bases that match TRBD1. Germline values: CDR1 SGHRS, CDR2 YFSETQ. V lost 4 bases and J lost 1; bases outside the gene matches: 8. The length of the CDR3 is 16 residues. This chain's CDR3 is CASSALPGQGTDTQYF. In nucleotides, the CDR3 is TGCGCCAGCAGCGCCCTACCGGGACAGGGCACAGATACGCAGTATTTT.

The chain links TRBV5-8 to TRBJ1-2; tentative D call: TRBD1 (5 bases). CDR3 length: 15 residues. The V end lost 4 bases, the J end lost 0 bases, and 13 bases lay between the germline ends. Germline CDR1 is SGHTS and CDR2 is YDEGEE. In DNA form, the CDR3 reads TGTGCCAGCAGCCTCCAGGGATTAGCTAACTATGGCTACACCTTC. It translates to CASSLQGLANYGYTF.

The CDR3 protein is CASSIGSGGTGELFF. CDR3 sequence (DNA): TGTGCCAGTAGTATAGGAAGCGGGGGCACCGGGGAGCTGTTTTTT. The chain carries TRBV19 and TRBJ2-2; 8 bases are shared with TRBD2. The V and J ends lost 1 base and 4 bases, in that order; junction bases with no gene match: 2. Per the germline V gene, CDR1 is LNHDA and CDR2 is SQIVND (reference sequence). The CDR3 is 15 amino acids.

V gene TRBV5-1 combines with J gene TRBJ2-5; D gene unclear. V shed 2 bases and J shed 3 bases, with 11 bases lying between them. This CDR3 has 14 residues. Germline assignment: CDR1 SGHRS and CDR2 YFSETQ. CDR3 amino acids: CASSLFQAKETQYF. CDR3 nucleotide sequence: TGCGCCAGCAGCTTATTCCAGGCTAAAGAGACCCAGTACTTC.

The J gene is TRBJ1-3, the V gene TRBV25-1; D perhaps matches TRBD1 (5 bases). The length of the CDR3 is 13 residues. CDR1 and CDR2 (germline): MGHDK, SYGVNS. Trimming removed 5 bases from V and 6 bases from J, with 11 bases in between. CDR3 amino acids: CASSMGGVNTIYF. The CDR3 DNA reads TGTGCCAGCAGTATGGGGGGAGTAAACACCATATATTTT.

The V call is TRBV7-2, the J call TRBJ1-1; possible D gene TRBD1, 5 bases. The V end was cut by 5 bases, the J end by 3 bases, with 16 bases between. Germline V lookup: CDR1 SGHTA, CDR2 FQGNSA. The CDR3 extends over 15 amino acids. CDR3 bases: TGTGCCAGCAGCCTACACCGAACGGGGGACACTGAAGCTTTCTTT. Protein product: CASSLHRTGDTEAFF.

This chain joins TRBV29-1 and TRBJ2-1; 7 nucleotides align to TRBD2. Trimming took 3 bases from V and 4 from J; bases not matched to a gene: 9. The CDR3 length is 15 residues. Germline V gives CDR1 SQVTM, CDR2 ANQGSEA. Here the CDR3 DNA reads TGCAGCGTTGAGGGGGGGGAGACTACGTACAATGAGCAGTTCTTC. Translating gives CSVEGGETTYNEQFF.

This rearrangement joins TRBV30 to TRBJ1-2, with a tentative D call TRBD1 (5 bases). V shed 2 bases and J shed 8 bases, with 9 bases lying between them. The germline V gene encodes CDR1 GTSNPN and CDR2 SVGIG (reference sequence). The CDR3 totals 11 residues. The CDR3 DNA follows: TGTGCCTGGAGTCCCGGACAAGGCTACACCTTC. As protein: CAWSPGQGYTF.

This clone was counted a single time. The rearrangement links TRBV5-1 to TRBJ2-1, with D perhaps assigned TRBD1 or TRBD2 (5 bases each). Germline CDR1 is SGHRS and CDR2 is YFSETQ. This CDR3 comprises 17 residues. The V end lost 3 bases, the J end lost 0 bases, and 16 bases lay between the germline ends. DNA of the CDR3: TGCGCCAGCAGCTCGGGACCGGGACGGAGCTCCTACAATGAGCAGTTCTTC. Translating gives CASSSGPGRSSYNEQFF.

This clone was counted a single time. The CDR3 loop is CASSIGQGFREQYF. The CDR3 bases are TGTGCCAGTAGTATTGGACAGGGTTTCCGCGAGCAGTACTTC. The chain joins TRBV19 to TRBJ2-7, with 8 bases lining up with TRBD1. This CDR3 comprises 14 residues. Germline V gene data show CDR1 as LNHDA and CDR2 as SQIVND (reference sequence). With V trimmed by 3 bases and J by 6 bases, 7 bases remained unmatched.

V is TRBV5-4 and J is TRBJ1-1; 7 bases map to TRBD1. The CDR3 is 17 amino acids. CDR1 is SGHNT, CDR2 YYREEE, per germline (reference sequence). With 0 bases clipped from V and 0 bases from J, the junction kept 8 bases outside the gene matches. This CDR3 is CASSLGQGPRMNTEAFF. The CDR3 DNA is TGTGCCAGCAGCTTGGGACAGGGCCCCCGCATGAACACTGAAGCTTTCTTT.

J is TRBJ2-7 and V is TRBV28; D is possibly TRBD2 (5 bases). The V end was cut by 5 bases, the J end by 2 bases, with 16 bases between. CDR1 is MDHEN, CDR2 SYDVKM, per germline. The CDR3 contains 15 residues. The CDR3 DNA sequence: TGTGCCAGCAGTGGAGGTATTCCTTATACCTACGAGCAGTACTTC. It translates to CASSGGIPYTYEQYF.

About this clone itself: The junction departs from germline at one end; a sequencing error may be responsible. The chain combines TRBV4-1 with TRBJ1-2, with D perhaps TRBD1 (6 bases). Germline CDR1 is MGHRA and CDR2 is YSYEKL. The CDR3 has 14 residues. CDR3: CASSHLGGLVGYTF. The CDR3 coding sequence is TGTGCCAGCAGCCATCTAGGGGGGCTAGTTGGCTACACCTTC.

A single count supports this clone. J is TRBJ2-1 and V is TRBV21-1; TRBD1, the D gene given by the table, was not confirmed from the DNA. TRBV21-1 constitutes a pseudogene. This CDR3 is 19 amino acids long. CDR3 nucleotides: TGTGCCAGCAGCAAAGAGGGGACAGGGATGGAGGTAGCTCTAGATGAGCAGTTCTTC. Translated, it gives CASSKEGTGMEVALDEQFF.

The chain links TRBV5-1 to TRBJ1-6; 9 bases match TRBD1. The germline V gene has CDR1 SGHRS and CDR2 YFSETQ. The CDR3 sequence is 18 residues long. Germline trimming cut 1 base from V and 7 bases from J; bases unmatched to any gene: 12. This chain's CDR3 is CASSLPDLGTGRNSPLHF. CDR3 coding DNA: TGCGCCAGCAGCTTGCCCGACCTTGGGACAGGGAGAAATTCACCCCTCCACTTT.

V is TRBV5-1 and J is TRBJ2-2; TRBD2 might be the D (6 bases). The V end was cut by 1 base, the J end by 5 bases, with 9 bases between. CDR1 and CDR2 from the germline V gene are SGHRS and YFSETQ. This CDR3 comprises 14 residues. The CDR3 here is CASSLFGGTGELFF. In DNA, the CDR3 is TGCGCCAGCAGCTTGTTTGGGGGGACCGGGGAGCTGTTTTTT.

The rearrangement uses TRBV11-2 and TRBJ1-6; D may be TRBD1 (6 bases). The CDR3 covers 15 residues. Germline values: CDR1 SGHAT, CDR2 FQNNGV. V was clipped by 5 bases and J by 5 bases, with 13 bases between them. CDR3 coding DNA: TGTGCCAGCAGCAAAAGGACAGCGGATAATTCACCCCTCCACTTT. It is translated as CASSKRTADNSPLHF.